This T cell receptor beta chain was obtained from a study of blood T cell repertoires in COVID-19. For the study at large: The United States, Italy and Spain provided the acute and convalescent COVID-19 samples. From T cells, B-cell-depleted T cells, or PBMCs came the material, which was cDNA or gDNA.

Authors' analysis steps: Reference gene primer amplification gave estimated nucleated cell counts. Using immunoSEQ multiplex PCR, the repertoire was profiled, and TCRdb retains in-frame clones only, with some absent. That table supplies the V and J calls and clone size; D and trimming were determined from the DNA. The data hold nearly 80,000 clones, with around nine tenths observed a single time. CDR1 and CDR2 from the germline V gene are SGHDT and YYEEEE. Trimming removed 4 bases at V and 6 bases at J, with 13 bases between. CDR3 size: 13 residues. The origin of this receptor is an elderly woman with active or convalescent COVID-19. The genes are TRBV5-6 and TRBJ1-1; D remains ambiguous. The sample consisted of peripheral blood. The CDR3, as DNA: TGTGCCAGCAGCGCCGCCCGGGTTCCTGAAGCTTTCTTT. It specifies CASSAARVPEAFF.